This T cell receptor beta chain was identified in a study of human T cells and chemical hapten exposure (dated by TCRdb to the early 2020s). Context from the whole study: For sensitization, 2% DPC in acetone was applied to an approximately 2 cm by approximately 2 cm area of upper inner arm skin. Weekly therapeutic DPC doses were additionally applied to the scalp of patients throughout the roughly 26-week study period. Libraries were pooled for sequencing, and variation in per-sample TCR yields was attributed mainly to small differences in library volumes within the pool. Alopecia areata with under or over 50% scalp involvement, alopecia totalis and alopecia universalis were represented in the patient cohort, which was mostly female. Patient blood was sampled pre-sensitization (week 0) and at 2, 6 and about 24 weeks after DPC sensitization. Roughly 30 alopecia patients provided blood for TCR sequencing at one to four time points (pre-sensitization, 2, 6 and 24 weeks). In alopecia patients, the study followed how the peripheral blood TCR repertoire changed in vivo over primary and secondary sensitization to diphenylcyclopropenone (DPC), a hapten. Patch testing was done on the upper back using Finn chambers containing 0.01% DPC, and results were scored after 6 days according to International Contact Dermatitis Research Group standards.

Results and caveats for the whole study, not just this receptor: Repeated subsampling changed both the strength of the expansion versus patch-test correlation and the threshold at which the correlation became significant. DPC sensitization did not change how many TCRs were above 1 in 1000 frequency, and no evidence was found of alterations in global repertoire structure. A positive correlation was found between the number of PT1 expanded TCRs and patch test score, with significance reached at thresholds 8, 16 and 32 but not 4. Compared with pre-sensitization or healthy control sets, expanded TCRs formed significantly more large CDR3 similarity clusters, which is consistent with antigen-driven responses. Because all patients had alopecia, a presumed autoimmune disease, the immune response of the patients might differ from that of healthy individuals.

In the paper's terms, the time point label means: pre-sensitization, week 0. Interpreted using the paper, the treatment or condition label stands for: therapeutic diphenylcyclopropenone sensitization with weekly scalp DPC. At every patch-test visit, the blood draw took place before the patch test was put on. Eligible patients were aged 18 to 70, diagnosed with alopecia, deemed suitable for DPC therapy, and excluded if pregnant. Total RNA was extracted from unfractionated whole blood that had been collected in Tempus Blood RNA tubes. Concerning this clonotype: There is no known antigen for this receptor. No qualities accompany the bases; no much larger clone lies one base away.

The germline V gene yields SGHAT for CDR1 and FQNNGV for CDR2. From the cysteine up to the phenylalanine, the CDR3 has a length of 14 residues. Only the CDR3 region is kept as DNA, spanning 42 bases read in frame from base 1. V is clipped by 1 base and J by 7 bases, and the sequence between their germline boundaries is 10 bases long. The library was prepared using RACE. The run used a NextSeq 500. During library preparation, unique molecular identifiers were attached to individual cDNA molecules so that TCRs could be counted in a quantitative, reproducible way. Each blood RNA sample was used to sequence both TCR alpha and TCR beta chains. In the authors' own workflow: The median number of TCRs per sample was some 100,000, ranging from roughly 20,000 to 700,000. The Decombinator software suite was used to annotate the V, J and CDR3 of the TCR reads. For the PS versus PT1 abundance plots, all samples were subsampled to the same number of TCRs (28,000). Expanded TCRs were defined as absent before sensitization and observed at least eight times at the 2-week time point. In-frame beta chains were kept once TCRdb had trimmed the public reads at Q25 with fastp and called clones with MiXCR. Each entry is one CDR3 protein sequence, shown with its most common DNA and genes. TCRdb's processing, not the authors' own work, is the source of the V and J calls. Across this sample there are more than 70,000 distinct CDR3 sequences, with 8.5% seen only once. Of the sample, 2% to 3% is held by the ten largest clones.

The rearrangement joined TRBV11-2 to TRBJ2-2; a confident D gene designation cannot be given. The receptor was derived from a man in his forties with alopecia areata. Some clones in this sample may be carry-over from other donors' samples. The sequenced sample was whole blood, obtained in connection with sensitization to the hapten diphenylcyclopropenone (DPC). The CDR3 sequence is CASSLAVGNGELFF. The nucleotide sequence reads as follows: TGTGCCAGCAGCTTAGCAGTGGGGAACGGGGAGCTGTTTTTT.